The entry that follows covers one T cell receptor (beta chain) sequence. Its specificity is unknown. The data stem from a study of CD8+ T cells in alopecia areata. The study, taken as a whole, reports: Many expanded lesional clones remained in scalp and blood on tofacitinib.

Sequencing templates came from extracted RNA that was reverse transcribed into cDNA. The protocol was immunoSEQ multiplex PCR, while the TCRdb copy is restricted to in-frame clones and leaves out a portion. The sample consists of roughly 220,000 clones, approximately 67% of them appearing once. The CDR3 has 16 amino acids. The germline gives CDR1 SGHTA, CDR2 FQGNSA. Trimming took 1 base from V and 0 from J, leaving 10 bases between them. Treatment given: oral pan-JAK inhibitor, 5-10 mg twice daily. The source was CD4+ T cells sorted from blood, collected around week 44, from a patient treated with tofacitinib. The V and J genes are TRBV7-2 and TRBJ2-4, with D perhaps matching TRBD1 (6 bases). This clonotype was obtained from a human donor with alopecia areata. This chain's CDR3 is CASSLGGQIAKNIQYF. The CDR3 coding sequence is TGTGCCAGCAGCTTAGGAGGACAGATAGCCAAAAACATTCAGTACTTC.